These 20 T cell receptor beta chains came from one sample sequenced in a study of cytomegalovirus exposure and HLA in healthy donors. Only in-frame clones appear in the TCRdb table, and some are missing; sequencing was by immunoSEQ multiplex PCR. The sample includes about 280,000 clones, 80% to 90% of them seen just once. Source material: PBMCs. All receptors derive from a woman younger than 30 in good health and CMV-seronegative.

V is TRBV6-5 and J is TRBJ1-2; D is possibly TRBD1 (5 bases). CDR1 is MNHEY and CDR2 is SVGAGI in the germline V gene. V gave up 7 bases and J gave up 7 bases, with 10 bases separating them. This CDR3 has 11 residues. The CDR3 here is CASKRGGGYTF. CDR3 bases: TGTGCCAGCAAACGGGGGGGTGGCTACACCTTC.

The count of this clone is one. The V gene is TRBV5-1, the J gene TRBJ1-1, with a weak D call TRBD1 (5 bases). V lost 4 bases to trimming and J lost 5 bases, with 21 bases between them. CDR3 length: 16 amino acids. CDR1 is SGHRS and CDR2 is YFSETQ in the germline V gene. The CDR3 coding sequence is TGCGCCAGCAGCCCTATACAGGATCCCGCATGGACTGAAGCTTTCTTT. Amino acids: CASSPIQDPAWTEAFF.

This chain links TRBV6-6 with TRBJ2-5; D gene ambiguous. The V end lost 6 bases, the J end lost 4 bases, and 9 bases lay between the germline ends. The germline CDR1 and CDR2 sequences are MNHNY and SVGAGI (reference sequence). CDR3 length: 12 amino acids. The CDR3 region is CASSTGRETQYF. DNA for the CDR3: TGTGCCAGCAGCACGGGTCGAGAGACCCAGTACTTC.

This chain links TRBV30 with TRBJ1-1; a weak D match, TRBD1 (6 bases). The V end was cut by 3 bases, the J end by 4 bases, with 9 bases between. Germline CDR1 GTSNPN, CDR2 SVGIG (reference sequence). This CDR3 contains 12 residues. DNA for the CDR3: TGTGCCTGGAGAGGGGGAAGCACTGAAGCTTTCTTT. This codes for CAWRGGSTEAFF. Full variable domain (remainder filled in from reference TRBV30 and TRBJ1-1): SQTIHQWPATLVQPVGSPLSLECTVEGTSNPNLYWYRQAAGRGLQLLFYSVGIGQISSEVPQNLSASRPQDRQFILSSKKLLLSDSGFYLCAWRGGSTEAFFGQGTRLTVV.

The chain links TRBV4-1 to TRBJ2-1, with 9 bases matching TRBD1. Germline lookup yields CDR1 MGHRA and CDR2 YSYEKL. Trimming at V came to 4 bases and at J to 3 bases, leaving 13 bases not matched to a gene. CDR3 length: 18 amino acids. The CDR3 DNA is TGCGCCAGCAGCCGGAAGACATACAGGGGGCGCGTCTACAATGAGCAGTTCTTC. It specifies CASSRKTYRGRVYNEQFF.

There are a few counts of this clone. The J gene is TRBJ1-2, the V gene TRBV30; 10 bases match TRBD1. The CDR3 extends over 14 amino acids. Germline CDR1 and CDR2: GTSNPN and SVGIG (reference sequence). V shed 2 bases, J shed 8 bases, and the junction held 8 bases outside the gene matches. Here the CDR3 reads CAWSRQGASEGYTF. The CDR3, as DNA: TGTGCCTGGAGTCGACAGGGGGCTTCCGAAGGCTACACCTTC.

In regard to this clone: This sample includes further DNA sequences coding for the same CDR3. The rearrangement joins TRBV7-9 to TRBJ2-7; 10 bases match TRBD1. Trimming removed 0 bases from V and 1 base from J; junction bases left unmatched: 3. Germline V gene sequence: CDR1 SEHNR, CDR2 FQNEAQ (reference sequence). This CDR3 is built from 16 residues. CDR3 bases: TGTGCCAGCAGCTTAGCGACAGGGGGCCGGTCCTACGAGCAGTACTTC. This translates into CASSLATGGRSYEQYF.

This clone was recorded once. This chain links TRBV29-1 with TRBJ1-2; D perhaps matches TRBD1 (6 bases). Trimming took off 7 bases at V and 1 base at J, with 13 bases between the two ends. Germline-derived CDR1 and CDR2 are SQVTM and ANQGSEA. The CDR3 loop spans 13 amino acids. The CDR3 region has the DNA TGCAGCGCTGGCGGGGGGCATAACTATGGCTACACCTTC. This sequence encodes CSAGGGHNYGYTF.

This clone appeared a single time. The V call is TRBV6-5, the J call TRBJ2-2, with a tentative D call TRBD1 (6 bases). The germline gives CDR1 MNHEY, CDR2 SVGAGI. The V end lost 0 bases, the J end lost 4 bases, and 12 bases lay between the germline ends. The CDR3 consists of 16 residues. The CDR3 coding sequence is TGTGCCAGCAGTTACTCTCAGGGGTCGGCCACCGGGGAGCTGTTTTTT. Encoded protein: CASSYSQGSATGELFF.

This rearrangement joins TRBV5-1 to TRBJ1-1; D is perhaps TRBD1 (6 bases). The CDR3 is made up of 15 amino acids. Looked up from germline, CDR1 is SGHRS and CDR2 is YFSETQ. The V and J ends lost 0 bases and 2 bases respectively, with 11 bases between them. The CDR3 loop reads CASSLGQVRNTEAFF. DNA of the CDR3: TGCGCCAGCAGCTTGGGACAGGTTAGAAACACTGAAGCTTTCTTT.

V and J are TRBV4-1 and TRBJ2-1, with 11 bases lining up with TRBD1. This CDR3 has 17 residues. The germline V gene has CDR1 MGHRA and CDR2 YSYEKL. V shed 1 base and J 8 bases; nucleotides not matched to a gene: 10. The CDR3 DNA is TGCGCCAGCAGCCAAGGGGCCGGACAGGGGGCAAGGGATGAGCAGTTCTTC. Residues: CASSQGAGQGARDEQFF.

The genes are TRBV9 and TRBJ2-2, with a possible D match to TRBD2 (7 bases). The CDR3 is 16 residues long. Trimming stripped 6 bases from V and 4 bases from J, with 19 bases between. Germline V lookup: CDR1 SGDLS, CDR2 YYNGEE. The CDR3 nucleotides are TGTGCCAGCACCCAACGAGGGGGGGCAGGCACCGGGGAGCTGTTTTTT. This translates into CASTQRGGAGTGELFF.

V gene TRBV30 combines with J gene TRBJ2-7; 8 positions agree with TRBD1. The V and J ends lost 1 base and 4 bases, in that order; junction bases with no gene match: 6. The length of the CDR3 is 14 residues. Germline loops: CDR1 GTSNPN, CDR2 SVGIG (reference sequence). The CDR3 sequence: CAWSAGTGSYEQYF. The CDR3 DNA reads as TGTGCCTGGAGTGCCGGGACAGGCTCATACGAGCAGTACTTC.

The CDR3 region is CAWSGSSNQPQHF. The DNA for the CDR3 is TGTGCCTGGAGTGGGAGTAGCAATCAGCCCCAGCATTTT. V usage is TRBV30 and J usage is TRBJ1-5; D not certain. Germline loops: CDR1 GTSNPN, CDR2 SVGIG (reference sequence). This CDR3 region has 13 residues. Trimming took off 1 base at V and 0 bases at J, with 4 bases between the two ends.

The chain couples TRBV7-2 to TRBJ2-3; 7 bases fit TRBD2. The ends lost 2 bases at V and 0 bases at J; junction bases unmatched: 5. In germline, CDR1 is SGHTA, CDR2 FQGNSA. CDR3 length equals 16 residues. The CDR3 DNA follows: TGTGCCAGCAGCTTACATCTAGCGGACAGCACAGATACGCAGTATTTT. This sequence encodes CASSLHLADSTDTQYF.

This chain's CDR3 is CASSQVWIGTGDGYTF. The CDR3 nucleotides are TGCGCCAGCAGCCAAGTTTGGATCGGGACAGGGGATGGCTACACCTTC. The rearrangement joins TRBV4-1 to TRBJ1-2; 10 bases are shared with TRBD1. CDR1 is MGHRA, CDR2 YSYEKL, per germline. With V trimmed by 1 base and J by 6 bases, 8 bases remained unmatched. This CDR3 contains 16 residues.

The rearrangement links TRBV4-1 to TRBJ1-1, with TRBD1 matching 8 bases. Germline V gives CDR1 MGHRA, CDR2 YSYEKL. The CDR3 has 13 amino acids. With 4 bases clipped from V and 10 bases from J, the junction kept 8 bases outside the gene matches. CDR3 sequence (DNA): TGCGCCAGCAGCCGAGACTTACAGGGGGGAGCTTTCTTT. It specifies CASSRDLQGGAFF.

This clone was seen once. The V call is TRBV27, the J call TRBJ1-5, with D maybe TRBD1 (6 bases). The CDR3 is 17 residues long. V was cut by 5 bases and J by 3 bases, with 20 bases left in between. Germline V gene lookup returns CDR1 MNHEY and CDR2 SMNVEV (reference sequence). CDR3 sequence (DNA): TGTGCCAGCAGTCGCAGGACAGAGCCATTTAACAATCAGCCCCAGCATTTT. Translating it yields CASSRRTEPFNNQPQHF.

This clone appeared once. V usage is TRBV28 and J usage is TRBJ2-7; 9 bases align to TRBD1. Germline CDR1 reads MDHEN; CDR2 reads SYDVKM. The CDR3 has 13 amino acids. With V trimmed by 4 bases and J by 12 bases, 10 bases remained unmatched. The CDR3 coding sequence is TGTGCCAGCAGTTACCAGACAGGGGGAATGGGGTACTTC. Protein: CASSYQTGGMGYF.

V and J are TRBV14 and TRBJ2-7, with D unclear. From germline, CDR1 is SGHDN and CDR2 FVKESK. The CDR3 totals 16 residues. Trimming shortened V by 0 bases and J by 0 bases, and 12 bases separated the two germline ends. The CDR3 protein is CASSQDRSQDSYEQYF. In DNA form, the CDR3 reads TGTGCCAGCAGCCAAGATCGCAGTCAGGACTCCTACGAGCAGTACTTC.